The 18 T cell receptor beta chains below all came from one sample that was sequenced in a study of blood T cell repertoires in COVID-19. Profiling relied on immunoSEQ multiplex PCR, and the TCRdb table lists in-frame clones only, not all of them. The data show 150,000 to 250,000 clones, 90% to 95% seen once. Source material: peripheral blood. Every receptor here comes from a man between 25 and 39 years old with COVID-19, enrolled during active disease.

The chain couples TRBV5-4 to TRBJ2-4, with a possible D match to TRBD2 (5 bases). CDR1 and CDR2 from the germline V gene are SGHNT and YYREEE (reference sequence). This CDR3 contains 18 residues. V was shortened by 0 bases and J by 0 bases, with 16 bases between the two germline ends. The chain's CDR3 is CASSLGEGRLLAKNIQYF. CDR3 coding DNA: TGTGCCAGCAGCTTGGGCGAGGGTCGGCTCCTAGCCAAAAACATTCAGTACTTC.

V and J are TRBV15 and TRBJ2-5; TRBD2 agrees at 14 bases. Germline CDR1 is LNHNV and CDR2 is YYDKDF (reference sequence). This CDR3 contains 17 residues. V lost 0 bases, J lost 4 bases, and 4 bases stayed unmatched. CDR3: CATSRETSGGARETQYF. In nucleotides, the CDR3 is TGTGCCACCAGCAGAGAGACTAGCGGGGGGGCCAGAGAGACCCAGTACTTC.

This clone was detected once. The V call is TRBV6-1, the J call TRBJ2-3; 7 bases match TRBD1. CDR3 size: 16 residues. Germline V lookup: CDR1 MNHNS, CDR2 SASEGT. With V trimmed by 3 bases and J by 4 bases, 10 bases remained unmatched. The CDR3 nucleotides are TGTGCCAGCAGTGACCCGACAGGGTGGTTCGCAGATACGCAGTATTTT. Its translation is CASSDPTGWFADTQYF.

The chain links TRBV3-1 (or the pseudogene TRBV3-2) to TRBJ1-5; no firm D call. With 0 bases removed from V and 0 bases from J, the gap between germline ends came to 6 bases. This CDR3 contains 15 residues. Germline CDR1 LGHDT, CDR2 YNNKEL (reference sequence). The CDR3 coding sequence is TGTGCCAGCAGCCAAGAATTTCATAGCAATCAGCCCCAGCATTTT. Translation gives CASSQEFHSNQPQHF.

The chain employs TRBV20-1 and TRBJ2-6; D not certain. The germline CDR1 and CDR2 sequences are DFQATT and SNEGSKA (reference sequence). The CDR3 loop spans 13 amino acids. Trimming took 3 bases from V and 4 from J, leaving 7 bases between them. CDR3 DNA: TGCAGTGCTAGTAAAGCGGGGGCCAACGTCCTGACTTTC. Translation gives CSASKAGANVLTF.

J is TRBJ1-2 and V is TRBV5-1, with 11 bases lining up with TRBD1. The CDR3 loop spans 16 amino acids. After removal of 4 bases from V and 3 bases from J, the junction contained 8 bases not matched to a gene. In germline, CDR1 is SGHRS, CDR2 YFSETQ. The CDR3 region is CASSPDRGHRDYGYTF. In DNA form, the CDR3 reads TGCGCCAGCAGCCCGGACAGGGGGCATCGGGACTATGGCTACACCTTC.

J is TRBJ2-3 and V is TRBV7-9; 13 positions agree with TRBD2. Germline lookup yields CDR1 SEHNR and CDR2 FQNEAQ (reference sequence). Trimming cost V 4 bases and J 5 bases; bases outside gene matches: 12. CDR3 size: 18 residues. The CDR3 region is CASSYPMTSGGFKDTQYF. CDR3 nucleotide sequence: TGTGCCAGCAGCTACCCGATGACTAGCGGGGGGTTTAAAGATACGCAGTATTTT.

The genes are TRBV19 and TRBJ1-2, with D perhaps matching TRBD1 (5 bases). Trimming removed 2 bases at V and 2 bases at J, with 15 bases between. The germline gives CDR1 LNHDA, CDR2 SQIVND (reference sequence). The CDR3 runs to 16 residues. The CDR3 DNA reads TGTGCCAGTAGTATATACGTCGGGACTTCAAACTATGGCTACACCTTC. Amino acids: CASSIYVGTSNYGYTF.

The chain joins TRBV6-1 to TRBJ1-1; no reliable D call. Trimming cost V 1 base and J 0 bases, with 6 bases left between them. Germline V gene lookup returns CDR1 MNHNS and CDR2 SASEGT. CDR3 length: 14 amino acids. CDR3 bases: TGTGCCAGCAGTGAAGTCAGTCTGAACACTGAAGCTTTCTTT. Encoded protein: CASSEVSLNTEAFF.

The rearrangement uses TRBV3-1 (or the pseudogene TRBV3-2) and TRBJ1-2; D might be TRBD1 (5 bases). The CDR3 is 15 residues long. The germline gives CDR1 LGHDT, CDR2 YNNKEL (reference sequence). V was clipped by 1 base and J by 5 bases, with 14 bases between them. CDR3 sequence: CASSQGAGGGYGYTF. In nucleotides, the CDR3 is TGTGCCAGCAGCCAAGGGGCAGGTGGGGGGTATGGCTACACCTTC.

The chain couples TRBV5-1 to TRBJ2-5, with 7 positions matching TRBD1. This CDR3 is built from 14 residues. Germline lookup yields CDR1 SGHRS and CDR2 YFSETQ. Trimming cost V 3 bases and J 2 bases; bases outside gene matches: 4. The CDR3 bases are TGCGCCAGCAGCTCCCGGACAGGTCAAGAGACCCAGTACTTC. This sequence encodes CASSSRTGQETQYF.

CDR3 in amino acids: CASRTGGLPQHF. The CDR3 DNA sequence: TGTGCCAGTAGGACAGGGGGCCTGCCCCAGCATTTT. The chain uses TRBV19 and TRBJ1-5, with TRBD1 matching 10 bases. The CDR3 spans 12 residues. The germline CDR1 and CDR2 sequences are LNHDA and SQIVND (reference sequence). J gave up 9 bases and V 6 bases, and 2 bases lay outside the gene matches.

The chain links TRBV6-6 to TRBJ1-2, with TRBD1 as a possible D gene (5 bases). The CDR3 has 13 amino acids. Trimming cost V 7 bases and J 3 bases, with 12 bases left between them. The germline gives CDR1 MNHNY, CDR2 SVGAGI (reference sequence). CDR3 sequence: CASTMTEYYGYTF. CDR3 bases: TGTGCCAGCACCATGACAGAATACTATGGCTACACCTTC.

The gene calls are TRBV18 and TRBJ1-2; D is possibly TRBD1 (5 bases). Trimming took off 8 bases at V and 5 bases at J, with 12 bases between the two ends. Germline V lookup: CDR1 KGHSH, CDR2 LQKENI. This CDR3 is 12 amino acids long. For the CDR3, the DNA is TGTGCCAGCCACGGGCAGGGATATGGCTACACCTTC. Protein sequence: CASHGQGYGYTF.

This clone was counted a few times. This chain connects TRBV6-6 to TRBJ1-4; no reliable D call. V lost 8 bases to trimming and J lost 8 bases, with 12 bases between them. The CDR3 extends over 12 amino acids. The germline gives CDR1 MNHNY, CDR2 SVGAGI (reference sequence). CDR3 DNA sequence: TGTGCCAGCTCACGTGACTGGGAAAAACTGTTTTTT. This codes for CASSRDWEKLFF.

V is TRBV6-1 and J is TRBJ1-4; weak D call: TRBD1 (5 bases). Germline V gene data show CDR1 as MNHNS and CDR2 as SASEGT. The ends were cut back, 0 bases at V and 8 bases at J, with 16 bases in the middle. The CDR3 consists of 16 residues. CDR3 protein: CASSEATGGEGEKLFF. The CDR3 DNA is TGTGCCAGCAGTGAAGCGACCGGGGGAGAGGGAGAAAAACTGTTTTTT.

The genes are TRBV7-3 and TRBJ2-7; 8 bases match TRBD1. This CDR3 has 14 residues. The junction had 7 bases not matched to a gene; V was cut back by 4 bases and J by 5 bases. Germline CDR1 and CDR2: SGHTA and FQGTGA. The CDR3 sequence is CASSSAGGFDEQYF. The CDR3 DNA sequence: TGTGCCAGCAGCTCCGCAGGGGGCTTCGACGAGCAGTACTTC.

The CDR3: CASSSDWLAGELFF. The CDR3 DNA is TGTGCCAGCAGCTCGGACTGGCTTGCAGGGGAGCTGTTTTTT. V gene TRBV3-1 (or the pseudogene TRBV3-2) combines with J gene TRBJ2-2; D perhaps matches TRBD2 (5 bases). Trimming took 5 bases from V and 8 from J, leaving 15 bases between them. The CDR3 extends over 14 amino acids. Germline V CDR1 and CDR2: LGHDT, YNNKEL (reference sequence).